Listed below are T cell receptor beta chains from one sample, sequenced in a study. TCRdb processed the 5' RACE reads anew with MiXCR; each CDR3 protein has one entry. Of about 3,000 distinct CDR3 sequences listed, 6% to 8.5% are singletons. The specimen sequenced was total memory T cells from blood PBMCs. The receptors were gathered from a female donor with HIV. Each CDR3 is given without its conserved first and last residue. The order of the fields is J gene, V gene, CDR3 protein.

J: TRBJ1-2
V: TRBV7-6
CDR3: ASSPQTGGIGYT

J: TRBJ2-6
V: TRBV6-2/TRBV6-3
CDR3: ASSYGGQGALGANVLT

J: TRBJ1-5
V: TRBV7-2
CDR3: ASSLAGRGAQPQH

J: TRBJ1-2
V: TRBV30
CDR3: AWSLVRSGGYT

J: TRBJ1-1
V: TRBV4-1
CDR3: ASSQGGNTEAF

J: TRBJ1-1
V: TRBV10-1
CDR3: ASSESLGGLTEAF

J: TRBJ1-2
V: TRBV14
CDR3: ASSQAGTANYGYT

J: TRBJ2-5
V: TRBV7-2
CDR3: ASSASRTQETQY

J: TRBJ1-5
V: TRBV10-3
CDR3: AISDGVQPQH

J: TRBJ1-2
V: TRBV12-5
CDR3: ASALTEMDGYT

J: TRBJ2-5
V: TRBV5-6
CDR3: ASTLRGMETQY

J: TRBJ1-1
V: TRBV30
CDR3: AWSLKNTEAF

J: TRBJ1-2
V: TRBV7-8
CDR3: ASSLVAVGRGRNYGYT

J: TRBJ2-5
V: TRBV6-2/TRBV6-3
CDR3: ASSYPSGGAKETQY

J: TRBJ1-1
V: TRBV11-3
CDR3: ASSSGTGGGGGTEAF

J: TRBJ1-4
V: TRBV29-1
CDR3: SGGGQADEKLF

J: TRBJ1-1
V: TRBV19
CDR3: ASRPQWNTEAF

J: TRBJ1-2
V: TRBV9
CDR3: ASSPRDRGGYGYT

J: TRBJ1-2
V: TRBV7-2
CDR3: ASSSYLTDGYT

J: TRBJ1-1
V: TRBV5-1
CDR3: ASSFATGGRQRTEAF

J: TRBJ1-6
V: TRBV27
CDR3: ASSLGGYNSPLH

J: TRBJ1-4
V: TRBV18
CDR3: ASSPRQGTTNEKLF

J: TRBJ1-1
V: TRBV4-3
CDR3: ASSRSHMNTEAF

J: TRBJ2-5
V: TRBV11-3
CDR3: ASSLGGAEETQY

J: TRBJ1-2
V: TRBV30
CDR3: AWYREGRYGYT

J: TRBJ2-1
V: TRBV10-3
CDR3: AISVGGPRGNEQF

J: TRBJ1-6
V: TRBV15
CDR3: ATSRLGGRDRGDSPLH

J: TRBJ1-2
V: TRBV29-1
CDR3: SVDRGRGYT

J: TRBJ1-2
V: TRBV6-5
CDR3: ASSYSSIANYGYT

J: TRBJ1-1
V: TRBV27
CDR3: ASRTWAGNTEAF

J: TRBJ1-5
V: TRBV13
CDR3: ASSWDRPRDQPQH

J: TRBJ1-2
V: TRBV30
CDR3: ACVTEGAGYGYT